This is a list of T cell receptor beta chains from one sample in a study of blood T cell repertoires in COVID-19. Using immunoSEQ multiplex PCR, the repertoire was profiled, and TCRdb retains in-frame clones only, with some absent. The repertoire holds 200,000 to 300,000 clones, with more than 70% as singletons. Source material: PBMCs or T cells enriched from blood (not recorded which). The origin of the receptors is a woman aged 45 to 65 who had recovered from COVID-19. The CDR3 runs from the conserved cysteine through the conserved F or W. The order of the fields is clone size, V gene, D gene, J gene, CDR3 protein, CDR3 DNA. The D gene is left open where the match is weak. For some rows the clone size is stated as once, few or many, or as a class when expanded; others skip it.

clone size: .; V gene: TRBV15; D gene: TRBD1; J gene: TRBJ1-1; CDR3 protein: CATSPQGARTEAFF; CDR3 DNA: TGTGCCACCAGCCCGCAGGGGGCTCGGACTGAAGCTTTCTTT
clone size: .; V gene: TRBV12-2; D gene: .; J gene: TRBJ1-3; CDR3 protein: CASRSETGLCGNTIYF; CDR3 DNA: TGTGCAAGTCGCTCGGAGACAGGGCTCTGCGGAAACACCATATATTTT
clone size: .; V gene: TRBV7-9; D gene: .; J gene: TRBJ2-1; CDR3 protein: CASSLAFGEQFF; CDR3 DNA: TGTGCCAGCAGCTTAGCGTTCGGGGAGCAGTTCTTC
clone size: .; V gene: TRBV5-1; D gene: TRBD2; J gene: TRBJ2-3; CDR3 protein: CASSLPLIGGGARDTQYF; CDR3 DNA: TGCGCCAGCAGCTTGCCCTTGATTGGCGGGGGGGCTCGAGATACGCAGTATTTT
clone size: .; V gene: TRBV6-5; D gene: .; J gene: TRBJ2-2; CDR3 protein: CVTLGAGRSGELFF; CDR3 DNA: TGTGTCACTCTTGGGGCAGGGAGGTCCGGGGAGCTGTTTTTT
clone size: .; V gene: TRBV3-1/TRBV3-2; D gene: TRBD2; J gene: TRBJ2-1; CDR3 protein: CASSQVSGGANEQFF; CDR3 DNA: TGTGCCAGCAGCCAAGTCAGCGGGGGGGCCAATGAGCAGTTCTTC
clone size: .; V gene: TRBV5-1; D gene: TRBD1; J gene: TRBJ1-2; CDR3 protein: CASSLASTGMDGYTF; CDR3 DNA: TGCGCCAGCAGCTTGGCTTCGACAGGGATGGACGGCTACACCTTC
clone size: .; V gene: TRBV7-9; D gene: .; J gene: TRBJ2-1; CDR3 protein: CAIGRGPHEQFF; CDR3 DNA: TGTGCCATCGGTCGGGGTCCCCATGAGCAGTTCTTC
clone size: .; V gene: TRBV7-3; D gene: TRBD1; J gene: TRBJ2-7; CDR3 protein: CASSFTGGIEQYF; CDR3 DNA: TGTGCCAGCAGTTTCACAGGGGGCATCGAGCAGTACTTC
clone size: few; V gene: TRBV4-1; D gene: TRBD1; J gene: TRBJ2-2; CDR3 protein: CASSHGQVNTGELFF; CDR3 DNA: TGCGCCAGCAGCCACGGACAGGTTAACACCGGGGAGCTGTTTTTT
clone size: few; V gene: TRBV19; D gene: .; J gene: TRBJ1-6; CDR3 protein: CAISSGQTNSPLHF; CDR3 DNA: TGTGCCATCTCGAGCGGGCAAACTAATTCACCCCTCCACTTT
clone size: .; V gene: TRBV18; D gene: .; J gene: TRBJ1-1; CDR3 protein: CASSPRQSEAFF; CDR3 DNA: TGTGCCAGCTCACCACGGCAGTCCGAAGCTTTCTTT
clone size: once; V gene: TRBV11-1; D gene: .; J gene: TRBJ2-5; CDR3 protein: CASSEQGWYQETQYF; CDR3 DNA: TGTGCCAGCAGCGAACAGGGATGGTACCAAGAGACCCAGTACTTC
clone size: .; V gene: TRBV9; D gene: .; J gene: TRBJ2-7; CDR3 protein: CASSVKPVDEQYF; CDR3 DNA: TGTGCCAGCAGCGTAAAACCGGTCGACGAGCAGTACTTC
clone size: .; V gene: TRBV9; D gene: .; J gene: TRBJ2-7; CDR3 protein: CASSVAPQGYEQYF; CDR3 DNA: TGTGCCAGCAGCGTAGCCCCCCAGGGCTACGAGCAGTACTTC
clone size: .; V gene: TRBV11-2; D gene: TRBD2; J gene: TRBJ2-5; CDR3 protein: CASSLVGWAAGGRETQYF; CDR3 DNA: TGTGCCAGCAGCTTAGTGGGTTGGGCTGCGGGAGGTCGGGAGACCCAGTACTTC
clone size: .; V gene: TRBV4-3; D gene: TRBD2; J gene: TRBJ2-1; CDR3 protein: CASSQGWLAGINEQFF; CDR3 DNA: TGCGCCAGCAGCCAAGGGTGGCTAGCGGGTATAAATGAGCAGTTCTTC